This T cell receptor (beta chain) originates from a study of siplizumab effects on memory and regulatory T cells. Study-level points and caveats: There appeared to be greater diversity in naive T cells than in memory cells, and naive T cells seemed major contributors to the alloresponse. No more than a minor fraction of alloreactive clones could be traced back to unstimulated subsets.

Concerning this clone: What it binds is unknown.

Assay: immunoSEQ multiplex PCR; the TCRdb copy retains only in-frame clones and omits some. Of tens of thousands of clones in the sample, around 97% were seen once. Trimming took off 0 bases at V and 0 bases at J, with 6 bases between the two ends. Germline-derived CDR1 and CDR2 are GTSNPN and SVGIG (reference sequence). The CDR3 sequence is 14 residues long. Using a few donor pairs, the authors sequenced unstimulated naive, memory, effector memory and TEMRA subsets. The receptor's source is a human donor in good health. Sequencing was performed on naive CD8+ T cells sorted from blood. The V call is TRBV30, the J call TRBJ1-3, with no clear D. The DNA of the CDR3 is TGTGCCTGGAGTGTATCCGGCTCTGGAAACACCATATATTTT. This sequence encodes CAWSVSGSGNTIYF.